This TCR beta chain stems from a study of blood T cell repertoires in COVID-19. Losses at the gene ends were 5 bases for V and 2 bases for J; bases not matched to a gene: 13. Germline CDR1 SGHTA, CDR2 FQGNSA. The CDR3 contains 17 residues. TCRdb keeps only in-frame clones here, not all; method: immunoSEQ multiplex PCR. The table records approximately 170,000 clones, roughly nine tenths of them present only once. The receptor was isolated from a woman aged 80 or over in a cohort sampled during active or convalescent COVID-19. This chain connects TRBV7-2 to TRBJ2-5; 8 bases match TRBD2. Sequencing input: peripheral blood. CDR3 sequence: CASSPLGGLGGQETQYF. The DNA of the CDR3 is TGTGCCAGCAGCCCCTTAGGGGGACTAGGGGGGCAAGAGACCCAGTACTTC.